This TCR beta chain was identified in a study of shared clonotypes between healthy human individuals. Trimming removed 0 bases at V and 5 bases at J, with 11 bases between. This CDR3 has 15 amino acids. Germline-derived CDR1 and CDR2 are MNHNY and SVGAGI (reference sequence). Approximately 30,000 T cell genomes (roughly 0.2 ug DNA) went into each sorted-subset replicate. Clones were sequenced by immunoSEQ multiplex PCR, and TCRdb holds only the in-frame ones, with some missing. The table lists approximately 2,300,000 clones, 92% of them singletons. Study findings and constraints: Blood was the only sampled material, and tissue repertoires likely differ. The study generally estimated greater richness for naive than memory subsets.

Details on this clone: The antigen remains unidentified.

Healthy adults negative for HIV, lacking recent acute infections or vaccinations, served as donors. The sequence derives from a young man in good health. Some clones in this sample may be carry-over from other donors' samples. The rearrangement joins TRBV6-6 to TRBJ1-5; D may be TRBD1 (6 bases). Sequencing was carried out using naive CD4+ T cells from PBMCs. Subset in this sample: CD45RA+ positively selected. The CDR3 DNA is TGTGCCAGCAGTTACTCGATCGGGGGGCATCAGCCCCAGCATTTT. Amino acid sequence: CASSYSIGGHQPQHF.